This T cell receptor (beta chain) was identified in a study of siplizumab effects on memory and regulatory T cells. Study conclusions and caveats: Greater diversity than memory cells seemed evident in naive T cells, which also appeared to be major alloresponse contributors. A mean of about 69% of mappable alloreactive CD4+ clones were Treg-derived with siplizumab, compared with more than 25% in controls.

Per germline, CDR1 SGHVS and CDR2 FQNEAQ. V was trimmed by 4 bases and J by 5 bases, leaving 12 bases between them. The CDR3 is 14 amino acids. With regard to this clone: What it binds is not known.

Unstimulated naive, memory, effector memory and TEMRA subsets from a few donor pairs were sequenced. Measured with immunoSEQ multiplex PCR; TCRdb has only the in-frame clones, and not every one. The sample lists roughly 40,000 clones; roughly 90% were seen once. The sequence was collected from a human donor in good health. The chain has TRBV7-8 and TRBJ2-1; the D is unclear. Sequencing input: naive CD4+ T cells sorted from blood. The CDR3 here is CASSSTEVHNEQFF. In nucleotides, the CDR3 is TGTGCCAGCAGCTCTACAGAGGTCCACAATGAGCAGTTCTTC. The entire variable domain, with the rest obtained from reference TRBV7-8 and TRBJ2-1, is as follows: GAGVSQSPRYKVAKRGQDVALRCDPISGHVSLFWYQQALGQGPEFLTYFQNEAQLDKSGLPSDRFFAERPEGSVSTLKIQRTQQEDSAVYLCASSSTEVHNEQFFGPGTRLTVL.